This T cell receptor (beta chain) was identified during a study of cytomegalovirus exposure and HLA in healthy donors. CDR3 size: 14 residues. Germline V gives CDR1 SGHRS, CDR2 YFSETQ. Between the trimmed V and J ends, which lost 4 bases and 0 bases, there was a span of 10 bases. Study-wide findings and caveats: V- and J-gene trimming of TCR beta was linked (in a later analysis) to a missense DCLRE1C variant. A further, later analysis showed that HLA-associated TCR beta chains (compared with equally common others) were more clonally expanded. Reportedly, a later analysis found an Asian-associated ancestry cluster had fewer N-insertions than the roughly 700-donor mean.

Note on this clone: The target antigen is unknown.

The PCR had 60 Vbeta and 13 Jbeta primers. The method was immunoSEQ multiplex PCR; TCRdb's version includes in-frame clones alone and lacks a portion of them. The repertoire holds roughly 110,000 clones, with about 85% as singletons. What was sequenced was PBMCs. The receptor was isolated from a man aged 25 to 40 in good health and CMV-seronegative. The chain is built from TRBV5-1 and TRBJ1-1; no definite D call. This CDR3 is CASSPGTVNTEAFF. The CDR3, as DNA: TGCGCCAGCAGCCCAGGAACGGTGAACACTGAAGCTTTCTTT.